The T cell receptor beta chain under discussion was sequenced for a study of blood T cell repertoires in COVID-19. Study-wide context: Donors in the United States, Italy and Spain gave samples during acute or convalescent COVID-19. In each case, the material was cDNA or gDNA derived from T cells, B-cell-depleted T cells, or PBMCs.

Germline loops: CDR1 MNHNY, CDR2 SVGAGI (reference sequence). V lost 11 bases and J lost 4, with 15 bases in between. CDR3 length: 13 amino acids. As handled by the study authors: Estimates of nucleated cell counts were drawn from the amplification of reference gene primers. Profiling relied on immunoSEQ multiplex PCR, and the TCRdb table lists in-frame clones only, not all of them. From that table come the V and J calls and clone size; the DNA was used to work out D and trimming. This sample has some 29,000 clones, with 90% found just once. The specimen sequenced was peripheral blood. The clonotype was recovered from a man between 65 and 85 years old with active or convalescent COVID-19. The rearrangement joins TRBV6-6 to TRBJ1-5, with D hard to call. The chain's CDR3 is CAGSSAANQPQHF. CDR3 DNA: TGTGCCGGTTCTTCGGCGGCGAATCAGCCCCAGCATTTT.